This T cell receptor beta chain was observed in a study of blood T cell repertoires in COVID-19. About the research overall: The United States, Italy and Spain provided the acute and convalescent COVID-19 samples.

Germline values: CDR1 LGHNA, CDR2 YNFKEQ. This CDR3 has 16 amino acids. The V end was cut by 1 base, the J end by 4 bases, with 16 bases between. TCRdb's table, derived via immunoSEQ multiplex PCR, lists solely in-frame clones and lacks some. The table lists around 110,000 clones, approximately 84% of them singletons. The source is a man aged 65-85 years with active or convalescent COVID-19. Sequenced sample: peripheral blood. This chain uses TRBV4-2 with TRBJ1-1; D is ambiguous. CDR3 coding DNA: TGTGCCAGCAGCCAAGTTGGGGTGGGAGGGTTCACTGAAGCTTTCTTT. Translation: CASSQVGVGGFTEAFF.